This entry concerns a single TCR beta chain. The target antigen is unknown. Profiled with immunoSEQ multiplex PCR; TCRdb holds only in-frame clones, not every one. Of about 160,000 clones listed, around nine tenths were seen once; the top ten hold approximately 4.8%. The V gene lost 0 bases and the J gene lost 5 bases, with 11 bases spanning the gap. Germline loops: CDR1 MNHNY, CDR2 SVGAGI (reference sequence). CDR3 length: 15 amino acids. The data belong to a study of lymphopenia after photon versus proton radiotherapy. Study conclusions and caveats: Oligoclonal CD8+ Temra expansion after nadir drove photon patients' diversity drop. In patients who died, overall survival fell as post-nadir TCR diversity dropped more.

The gene calls are TRBV6-6 and TRBJ1-5; D ambiguous. This TCR derives from a man aged 50 or older with gastric cancer. The source was peripheral blood, collected from a patient treated with photon-based radiotherapy. The CDR3 DNA follows: TGTGCCAGCAGTTACTCGAAAGGGCTCGATCAGCCCCAGCATTTT. Its protein is CASSYSKGLDQPQHF.